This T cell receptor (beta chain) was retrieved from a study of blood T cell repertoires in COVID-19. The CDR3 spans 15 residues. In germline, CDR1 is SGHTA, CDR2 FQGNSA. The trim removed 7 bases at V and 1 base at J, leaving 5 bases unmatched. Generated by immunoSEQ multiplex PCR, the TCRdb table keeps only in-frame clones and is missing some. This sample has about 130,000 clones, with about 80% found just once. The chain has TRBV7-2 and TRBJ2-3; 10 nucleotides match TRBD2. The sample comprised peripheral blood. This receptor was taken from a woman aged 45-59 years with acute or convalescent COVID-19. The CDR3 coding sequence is TGTGCCAGCACCCTCACTAGCGGGGGCACAGATACGCAGTATTTT. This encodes CASTLTSGGTDTQYF.